Below are 19 T cell receptor beta chains sequenced from a single sample in a study of T cell repertoires in cytomegalovirus infection. One entry per CDR3 protein results from TCRdb running MiXCR on the reads. The repertoire has about 500,000 distinct CDR3 sequences, 30% to 40% of them found once; the top ten carry about a sixth. Antigens of these TCRs are unknown. The sample here was cultured PBMCs, taken from culture after CMV antigen stimulation. The receptors here all came from a human donor in good health (CMV status not recorded). Some clones in this sample may be carry-over from other donors' samples.

J is TRBJ1-1 and V is TRBV5-6; no clear D gene. The V end was cut by 2 bases, the J end by 5 bases, with 16 bases between. CDR3 length: 15 amino acids. Germline assignment: CDR1 SGHDT and CDR2 YYEEEE. For the CDR3, the DNA is TGTGCCAGCAGCTTCTGGCCGGTGGTGGGGACTGAAGCTTTCTTT. It specifies CASSFWPVVGTEAFF.

This rearrangement joins TRBV19 to TRBJ2-2; D possibly corresponds to TRBD2 (5 bases). Per germline, CDR1 LNHDA and CDR2 SQIVND (reference sequence). With 7 bases removed from V and 2 bases from J, the gap between germline ends came to 14 bases. The CDR3 has 15 amino acids. The CDR3 coding sequence is TGTGCCAGTATCGGACTGGGGTACAACACCGGGGAGCTGTTTTTT. This sequence encodes CASIGLGYNTGELFF.

This clonotype was seen a few times. The chain recombines TRBV12-5 with TRBJ2-3; unclear D gene. V lost 5 bases, J lost 2 bases, and 11 bases lay in between. Per the germline V gene, CDR1 is LGHNT and CDR2 is FRNRAP. CDR3 length: 14 amino acids. This CDR3 is CASGGSGPTDTQYF. CDR3 in DNA: TGTGCTAGTGGTGGATCGGGTCCCACAGATACGCAGTATTTT.

The V gene is TRBV19, the J gene TRBJ2-1; 12 positions match TRBD2. This CDR3 spans 16 amino acids. Unmatched junction bases numbered 6, after V lost 7 bases and J lost 2 bases. Germline-derived CDR1 and CDR2 are LNHDA and SQIVND (reference sequence). CDR3 DNA sequence: TGTGCCAGTACCAGACTAGCGGGGGATACCTACAATGAGCAGTTCTTC. Translating gives CASTRLAGDTYNEQFF.

Only a few counts were recorded for this clonotype. The chain has TRBV12-3 or TRBV12-4 and TRBJ1-2, with unresolved D. Deletions cut 5 bases from V and 8 bases from J, with 15 bases between. The CDR3 sequence is 13 residues long. The CDR3 region is CASSPGPPRGYTF. CDR3 nucleotides: TGTGCCAGCAGTCCCGGGCCGCCTAGGGGCTACACCTTC.

This clonotype occurred a few times. The chain joins TRBV6-6 to TRBJ1-1, with D perhaps TRBD1 (5 bases). There are 16 residues in the CDR3. Germline CDR1 is MNHNY and CDR2 is SVGAGI (reference sequence). Deletions cut 1 base from V and 8 bases from J, with 20 bases between. Here the CDR3 DNA reads TGTGCCAGCAGTTACTTAAAGGGGATCAGAGGATCGGAAGCTTTCTTT. This encodes CASSYLKGIRGSEAFF.

This clonotype occurred a few times. The V call is TRBV14, the J call TRBJ2-1, with no clear D. This CDR3 spans 13 amino acids. V shed 1 base and J shed 6 bases, with 7 bases lying between them. The germline V gene has CDR1 SGHDN and CDR2 FVKESK. CDR3: CASSQAGGNEQFF. CDR3 DNA sequence: TGTGCCAGCAGCCAAGCGGGCGGCAATGAGCAGTTCTTC.

This clonotype was found a few times. V is TRBV12-3 or TRBV12-4 and J is TRBJ2-1; no clear D gene. This CDR3 contains 11 residues. Trimming removed 2 bases at V and 9 bases at J, with 5 bases between. The CDR3 sequence is CASSLKSEQFF. CDR3 bases: TGTGCCAGCAGTTTAAAAAGTGAGCAGTTCTTC.

This clonotype showed up many times. This rearrangement joins TRBV7-2 to TRBJ2-7, with 11 bases lining up with TRBD2. The CDR3 has 16 amino acids. Looked up from germline, CDR1 is SGHTA and CDR2 is FQGNSA. The junction had 6 bases not matched to a gene; V was cut back by 1 base and J by 4 bases. CDR3 in DNA: TGTGCCAGCAGCTTAGATAGGGGACTAGCGGCTTACGAGCAGTACTTC. Translation gives CASSLDRGLAAYEQYF.

The chain uses TRBV6-2 or TRBV6-3 and TRBJ2-2, with a tentative D call TRBD1 (5 bases). The CDR3 contains 16 residues. Germline CDR1 and CDR2: MNHEY and SVGEGT. Trimming took off 7 bases at V and 5 bases at J, with 20 bases between the two ends. Here the CDR3 reads CASIQTTGVKTGELFF. The CDR3 DNA reads TGTGCCAGCATCCAAACAACAGGCGTTAAGACCGGGGAGCTGTTTTTT.

The rearrangement links TRBV9 to TRBJ2-7; 10 positions agree with TRBD1. J was trimmed by 5 bases and V by 3 bases; bases with no gene match: 5. Germline lookup yields CDR1 SGDLS and CDR2 YYNGEE. The CDR3 has 14 amino acids. The CDR3: CASSAGTGVHEQYF. CDR3 bases: TGTGCCAGCAGCGCCGGGACAGGGGTTCACGAGCAGTACTTC.

This clonotype was observed at least ten times. The rearrangement uses TRBV7-8 and TRBJ2-7; TRBD1 aligns across 7 bases. Trimming removed 5 bases from V and 4 bases from J; junction bases left unmatched: 8. The CDR3 consists of 14 residues. Germline-derived CDR1 and CDR2 are SGHVS and FQNEAQ. The CDR3 loop is CASSATGATYEQYV. CDR3 sequence (DNA): TGTGCCAGCAGCGCAACAGGGGCTACTTACGAGCAGTACGTC.

This clonotype was counted only a few times. The V gene is TRBV15, the J gene TRBJ2-3, with D possibly being TRBD1 (7 bases). V was cut by 8 bases and J by 0 bases, with 15 bases left in between. The CDR3 runs to 15 residues. The germline V gene encodes CDR1 LNHNV and CDR2 YYDKDF (reference sequence). The CDR3 sequence is CATDQGGPSTDTQYF. Written as DNA, the CDR3 is TGTGCCACCGATCAGGGGGGCCCTAGCACAGATACGCAGTATTTT.

The gene calls are TRBV11-2 and TRBJ1-1, with no clear D. Per the germline V gene, CDR1 is SGHAT and CDR2 is FQNNGV. V lost 5 bases, J lost 12 bases, and 19 bases lay in between. This CDR3 comprises 13 residues. The CDR3 spells CASSPVGLRESFF. Here the CDR3 DNA reads TGTGCCAGCAGCCCCGTAGGGCTTCGCGAGTCTTTCTTT.

The chain recombines TRBV11-2 with TRBJ1-1; TRBD1 agrees at 11 bases. The junction had 4 bases not matched to a gene; V was cut back by 2 bases and J by 5 bases. Germline CDR1 is SGHAT and CDR2 is FQNNGV. The length of the CDR3 is 15 residues. The CDR3 sequence: CASSLKGTGGTEAFF. The CDR3 region has the DNA TGTGCCAGCAGCTTAAAGGGGACAGGGGGAACTGAAGCTTTCTTT.

This clonotype was recorded a few times. V gene TRBV12-3 or TRBV12-4 combines with J gene TRBJ2-5; D is possibly TRBD1 (6 bases). Trimming removed 3 bases from V and 2 bases from J, with 10 bases in between. This CDR3 is built from 14 residues. The CDR3 sequence is CASSFQGKQETQYF. The CDR3 DNA follows: TGTGCCAGCAGTTTTCAGGGGAAACAAGAGACCCAGTACTTC.

This clonotype came up a few times. The chain links TRBV6-2 or TRBV6-3 to TRBJ2-1, with 11 bases that match TRBD2. Germline values: CDR1 MNHEY, CDR2 SVGEGT. The CDR3 totals 15 residues. V shed 7 bases, J shed 8 bases, and the junction held 10 bases outside the gene matches. For the CDR3, the DNA is TGTGCCAGCACTCCCAGTAGCGGGAGGGGGGATGAGCAGTTCTTC. It codes for CASTPSSGRGDEQFF.

At least ten counts were recorded for this clonotype. V gene TRBV7-7 combines with J gene TRBJ2-1, with TRBD2 matching 9 bases. This CDR3 is 15 amino acids long. The junction had 10 bases not matched to a gene; V was cut back by 5 bases and J by 8 bases. The germline CDR1 and CDR2 sequences are SSHAT and FNYEAQ (reference sequence). The CDR3 spells CASSPREGGRDEQFF. The DNA for the CDR3 is TGTGCCAGCAGCCCCCGGGAAGGCGGGAGGGATGAGCAGTTCTTC.

There are many counts of this clonotype. The genes are TRBV7-2 and TRBJ2-7; 8 bases are a match to TRBD1. J lost 4 bases, V lost 1 base, and 12 bases had no gene match. This CDR3 is 17 amino acids long. CDR1 and CDR2 from the germline V gene are SGHTA and FQGNSA. CDR3 sequence: CASSLGIGQGAPYEQYV. The DNA of the CDR3 is TGTGCCAGCAGCTTAGGAATCGGACAGGGCGCCCCTTACGAGCAGTACGTC.